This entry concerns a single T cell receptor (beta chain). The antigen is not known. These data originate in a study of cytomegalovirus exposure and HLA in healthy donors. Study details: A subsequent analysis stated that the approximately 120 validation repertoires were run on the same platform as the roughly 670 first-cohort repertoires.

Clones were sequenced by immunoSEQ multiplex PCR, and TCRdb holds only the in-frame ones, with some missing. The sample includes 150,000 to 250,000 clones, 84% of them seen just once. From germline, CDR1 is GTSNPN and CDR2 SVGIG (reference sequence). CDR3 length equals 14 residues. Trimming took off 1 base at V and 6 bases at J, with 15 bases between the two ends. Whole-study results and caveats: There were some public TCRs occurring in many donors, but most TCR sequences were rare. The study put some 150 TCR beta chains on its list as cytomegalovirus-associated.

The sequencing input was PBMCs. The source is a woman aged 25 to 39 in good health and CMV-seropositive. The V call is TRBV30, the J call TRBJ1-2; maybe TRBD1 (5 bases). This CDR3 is CAWSADRGDHGYTF. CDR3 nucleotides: TGTGCCTGGAGTGCAGACCGGGGGGATCATGGCTACACCTTC.